This TCR beta chain was documented in a study of blood T cell repertoires in COVID-19. Study context: Material from acute and convalescent COVID-19 was sourced from the United States, Italy and Spain. The cDNA or gDNA used as material had been derived from T cells, B-cell-depleted T cells, or PBMCs.

This CDR3 comprises 14 residues. The V and J ends lost 5 bases and 4 bases, in that order; junction bases with no gene match: 4. Germline CDR1 SGHDN, CDR2 FVKESK. In the authors' workflow: Amplification of reference gene primers was used by the study to estimate nucleated cell counts. Only in-frame clones appear in the TCRdb table, and some are missing; sequencing was by immunoSEQ multiplex PCR. V and J calls plus clone size are reproduced from that table; the DNA served to infer D and trimming. In the table there are 290,000 or so clones, about 87% of which are singletons. The TCR originated in a man in his sixties or seventies with acute or convalescent COVID-19. Sequencing was done on a sample of peripheral blood. This chain links TRBV14 with TRBJ1-1; 10 positions agree with TRBD1. The DNA for the CDR3 is TGTGCCAGCAGCTTCGGACAGGGGGGCACTGAAGCTTTCTTT. Translated: CASSFGQGGTEAFF.